Below, 2 T cell receptor beta chains from the same sample are listed, as sequenced in a study of blood T cell repertoires in COVID-19. Profiling relied on immunoSEQ multiplex PCR, and the TCRdb table lists in-frame clones only, not all of them. This table holds approximately 130,000 clones, roughly four fifths found once. Sequenced sample: peripheral blood. The receptor set was obtained from a middle-aged man with active or convalescent COVID-19.

The V and J genes are TRBV20-1 and TRBJ2-7, with a possible D match to TRBD1 (6 bases). Germline V gene data show CDR1 as DFQATT and CDR2 as SNEGSKA (reference sequence). V dropped 6 bases and J dropped 6 bases, with 12 bases sitting between them. This CDR3 has 11 amino acids. CDR3 sequence reads: CSAPTGLEQYF. DNA of the CDR3: TGCAGTGCCCCAACAGGGCTCGAGCAGTACTTC.

The chain has TRBV7-2 and TRBJ1-5; TRBD1 aligns across 8 bases. Trimming cost V 5 bases and J 4 bases; bases outside gene matches: 10. In germline, CDR1 is SGHTA, CDR2 FQGNSA. CDR3 length equals 16 residues. The CDR3 here is CASSTFTGGSNQPQHF. The CDR3 region has the DNA TGTGCCAGCAGCACCTTTACAGGGGGAAGTAATCAGCCCCAGCATTTT.